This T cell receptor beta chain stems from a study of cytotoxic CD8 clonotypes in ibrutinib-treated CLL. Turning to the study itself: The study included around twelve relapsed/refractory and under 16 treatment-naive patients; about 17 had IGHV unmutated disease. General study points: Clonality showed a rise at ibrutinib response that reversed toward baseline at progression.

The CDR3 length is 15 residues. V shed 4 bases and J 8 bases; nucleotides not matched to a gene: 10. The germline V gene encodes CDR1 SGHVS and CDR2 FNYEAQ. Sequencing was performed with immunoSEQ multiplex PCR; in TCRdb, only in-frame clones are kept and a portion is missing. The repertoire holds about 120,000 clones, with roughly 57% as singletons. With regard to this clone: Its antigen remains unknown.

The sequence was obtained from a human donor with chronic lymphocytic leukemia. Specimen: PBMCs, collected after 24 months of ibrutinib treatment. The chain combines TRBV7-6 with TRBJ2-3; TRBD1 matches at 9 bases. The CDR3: CASSSGTGWLFTQYF. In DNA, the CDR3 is TGTGCCAGCAGCTCAGGGACAGGGTGGCTGTTTACGCAGTATTTT.